This passage covers 29 T cell receptor beta chains from one sample sequenced in a study of OX40 agonist ivuxolimab in advanced cancers. TCRdb keeps only in-frame clones here, not all; method: immunoSEQ multiplex PCR. Of about 42,000 clones detected, about 82% appear once; the ten largest clones hold 21%. The sequences come from CD4+ or CD8+ T cells sorted from blood, collected in a trial of the OX40 agonist ivuxolimab. The receptor set was obtained from an adult with an advanced solid tumor such as melanoma, head and neck, liver or kidney cancer.

This clone was found a few times. The chain's CDR3 is CASSQESSEEQYF. Written as DNA, the CDR3 is TGTGCCAGCAGCCAAGAGTCGAGCGAGGAGCAGTACTTC. This chain joins TRBV5-5 and TRBJ2-7; D call uncertain. CDR3 length: 13 amino acids. Germline loops: CDR1 SGHKS, CDR2 YYEKEE (reference sequence). V dropped 4 bases and J dropped 7 bases, with 15 bases sitting between them.

The genes are TRBV6-5 and TRBJ1-2; 9 bases agree with TRBD1. V lost 0 bases to trimming and J lost 8 bases; unmatched junction nucleotides: 4. The CDR3 totals 14 residues. Looked up from germline, CDR1 is MNHEY and CDR2 is SVGAGI. Here the CDR3 DNA reads TGTGCCAGCAGTTACTCACAGGGGGCGCGAGGCTACACCTTC. Protein sequence: CASSYSQGARGYTF.

This clone appeared a single time. The V gene is TRBV28, the J gene TRBJ2-3; D unresolved. The CDR3 has 14 amino acids. Looked up from germline, CDR1 is MDHEN and CDR2 is SYDVKM. The V gene lost 2 bases and the J gene lost 2 bases, with 8 bases spanning the gap. The CDR3 reads CASSLRSFTDTQYF. The CDR3 region has the DNA TGTGCCAGCAGTTTAAGGTCGTTCACAGATACGCAGTATTTT.

V and J are TRBV4-1 and TRBJ2-1; TRBD1 matches 7 bases. V lost 2 bases, J lost 10 bases, and 8 bases stayed unmatched. CDR1 is MGHRA and CDR2 is YSYEKL in the germline V gene. The CDR3 spans 14 residues. The CDR3 coding sequence is TGCGCCAGCAGCCAACCGACAGGGCTAAGGGAGCAGTTCTTC. Translation gives CASSQPTGLREQFF.

The CDR3 here is CASTSSSYEQYV. CDR3 nucleotide sequence: TGTGCCAGCACCTCCAGCTCCTACGAGCAGTACGTC. The chain has TRBV27 and TRBJ2-7; D is undetermined. The CDR3 is 12 residues long. V lost 7 bases and J 0 bases, leaving 7 bases between the germline ends. Germline CDR1 and CDR2: MNHEY and SMNVEV (reference sequence).

CDR3 in amino acids: CASSSGHPTNTGELFF. CDR3 sequence (DNA): TGTGCCAGCAGCTCCGGACATCCTACGAACACCGGGGAGCTGTTTTTT. The chain joins TRBV13 to TRBJ2-2, with D perhaps TRBD1 (5 bases). Germline CDR1 PRHDT, CDR2 FYEKMQ (reference sequence). CDR3 size: 16 residues. Trimming shortened V by 4 bases and J by 0 bases, and 12 bases separated the two germline ends.

The CDR3 coding sequence is TGCGCCAGCAGCTTGTTAGGACAGGGAAGACTCTGGGGGAACTATGGCTACACCTTC. This encodes CASSLLGQGRLWGNYGYTF. The V gene is TRBV5-1, the J gene TRBJ1-2; TRBD1 matches 8 bases. Germline V gene sequence: CDR1 SGHRS, CDR2 YFSETQ. This CDR3 is 19 amino acids long. J lost 2 bases, V lost 1 base, and 16 bases had no gene match.

V gene TRBV4-1 combines with J gene TRBJ2-5; 9 bases match TRBD1. J was trimmed by 5 bases and V by 4 bases; bases with no gene match: 5. The CDR3 runs 14 residues. Germline CDR1 is MGHRA and CDR2 is YSYEKL. The CDR3 DNA follows: TGCGCCAGCAGCCTCGCCGGGACAGGGGAGACCCAGTACTTC. Translated, it gives CASSLAGTGETQYF.

This chain connects TRBV19 to TRBJ2-2; no definite D call. Trimming stripped 7 bases from V and 1 base from J, with 7 bases between. Germline V CDR1 and CDR2: LNHDA, SQIVND (reference sequence). The CDR3 spans 13 residues. CDR3 nucleotides: TGTGCCAGTACCCCTGTGAACACCGGGGAGCTGTTTTTT. Encoded protein: CASTPVNTGELFF. The full variable domain, in which reference TRBV19 and TRBJ2-2 provide the parts outside the CDR3, is DGGITQSPKYLFRKEGQNVTLSCEQNLNHDAMYWYRQDPGQGLRLIYYSQIVNDFQKGDIAEGYSVSREKKESFPLTVTSAQKNPTAFYLCASTPVNTGELFFGEGSRLTVL.

In its sample, this clone was seen once. The chain recombines TRBV6-5 with TRBJ2-7; the D gene is possibly TRBD1 (6 bases). CDR3 size: 11 residues. Germline V gene sequence: CDR1 MNHEY, CDR2 SVGAGI. V was trimmed by 6 bases and J by 4 bases, leaving 7 bases between them. The DNA for the CDR3 is TGTGCCAGCAGGGACAGTTACGAGCAGTACGTC. This sequence encodes CASRDSYEQYV.

The table lists this clone with a few counts. For the CDR3, the DNA is TGTGCCAGCAGTTTAACGACCCTCCTGGAGGGGGACACCGGGGAGCTGTTTTTT. Translating it yields CASSLTTLLEGDTGELFF. The chain carries TRBV27 and TRBJ2-2; tentatively, D is TRBD1 or TRBD2 (6 bases each). Germline V CDR1 and CDR2: MNHEY, SMNVEV (reference sequence). The length of the CDR3 is 18 residues. Trimming shortened V by 2 bases and J by 3 bases, and 19 bases separated the two germline ends.

This sequence joins TRBV6-1 and TRBJ2-7; 7 nucleotides line up with TRBD1. Germline loops: CDR1 MNHNS, CDR2 SASEGT. This CDR3 is 14 amino acids long. J lost 0 bases, V lost 8 bases, and 7 bases had no gene match. The DNA for the CDR3 is TGTGCCAGCTTCGACAGGGACATCTCCTACGAGCAGTACGTC. It yields the protein CASFDRDISYEQYV.

This chain joins TRBV4-1 and TRBJ2-3; no definite D call. V was cut by 1 base and J by 0 bases, with 11 bases left in between. Germline-derived CDR1 and CDR2 are MGHRA and YSYEKL. The CDR3 sequence is 16 residues long. This CDR3 is CASSQVAGYSTDTQYF. CDR3 nucleotides: TGCGCCAGCAGCCAAGTAGCCGGGTACAGCACAGATACGCAGTATTTT.

DNA of the CDR3: TGTGCCAGCAGTTTATCCCAGGTCTCCAAAAACATTCAGTACTTC. Translated, it gives CASSLSQVSKNIQYF. The chain has TRBV27 and TRBJ2-4, with D unclear. V lost 0 bases and J lost 2, with 8 bases in between. Germline values: CDR1 MNHEY, CDR2 SMNVEV (reference sequence). This CDR3 spans 15 amino acids.

The chain couples TRBV19 to TRBJ2-1, with 7 bases lining up with TRBD1. The junction had 2 bases not matched to a gene; V was cut back by 6 bases and J by 3 bases. This CDR3 spans 13 amino acids. Germline lookup yields CDR1 LNHDA and CDR2 SQIVND (reference sequence). In DNA form, the CDR3 reads TGTGCCAGTAGAGGGACAGTCTACAATGAGCAGTTCTTC. It yields the protein CASRGTVYNEQFF.

V usage is TRBV19 and J usage is TRBJ2-3; 8 nucleotides line up with TRBD2. The V and J ends lost 6 bases and 0 bases, in that order; junction bases with no gene match: 11. Germline V CDR1 and CDR2: LNHDA, SQIVND (reference sequence). The CDR3 length is 17 residues. The CDR3 spells CASSILAGRASTDTQYF. CDR3 in DNA: TGTGCCAGTAGCATTCTAGCGGGTCGTGCTAGCACAGATACGCAGTATTTT.

The genes are TRBV28 and TRBJ1-2, with 9 bases fitting TRBD1. Germline V gene sequence: CDR1 MDHEN, CDR2 SYDVKM. The CDR3 totals 18 residues. V shed 6 bases and J 2 bases; nucleotides not matched to a gene: 16. The CDR3 bases are TGTGCCAGCAGCGACGACGGACAGGGGCTTTCCTTAAACTATGGCTACACCTTC. Protein sequence: CASSDDGQGLSLNYGYTF.

In this sample, this clone turned up a few times. This chain uses TRBV19 with TRBJ1-2; 8 bases fit TRBD1. V lost 3 bases to trimming and J lost 5 bases; unmatched junction nucleotides: 5. CDR3 size: 14 residues. The germline CDR1 and CDR2 sequences are LNHDA and SQIVND (reference sequence). CDR3 residues: CASSISGGAYGYTF. The CDR3 DNA sequence: TGTGCCAGTAGTATTTCAGGGGGCGCTTATGGCTACACCTTC.

As DNA, the CDR3 is TGTGCCAGCAGCTTAGTCCCTCAACGGGACAGGGGCCTATACGAGCAGTACGTC. It is translated as CASSLVPQRDRGLYEQYV. The genes are TRBV7-6 and TRBJ2-7, with 10 bases fitting TRBD1. Germline V gene lookup returns CDR1 SGHVS and CDR2 FNYEAQ. This CDR3 has 18 amino acids. The trim removed 1 base at V and 4 bases at J, leaving 13 bases unmatched.

V gene TRBV7-6 combines with J gene TRBJ2-1, with D perhaps TRBD2 (6 bases). This CDR3 has 14 residues. From germline, CDR1 is SGHVS and CDR2 FNYEAQ. V was shortened by 3 bases and J by 6 bases, with 12 bases between the two germline ends. CDR3 residues: CASSFTSGGNEQFF. In nucleotides, the CDR3 is TGTGCCAGCAGCTTTACCTCCGGGGGCAATGAGCAGTTCTTC. Complete variable domain (other parts from reference TRBV7-6 and TRBJ2-1): GAGVSQSPRYKVTKRGQDVALRCDPISGHVSLYWYRQALGQGPEFLTYFNYEAQQDKSGLPNDRFSAERPEGSISTLTIQRTEQRDSAMYRCASSFTSGGNEQFFGPGTRLTVL.

This clone is medium-sized within its sample. DNA of the CDR3: TGTGCCAGCAGCGTAGGATGGAGCTCCTACAATGAGCAGTTCTTC. Residues: CASSVGWSSYNEQFF. The chain employs TRBV9 and TRBJ2-1; D not resolved. The V and J ends lost 0 bases and 0 bases respectively, with 7 bases between them. The CDR3 loop spans 15 amino acids. CDR1 and CDR2 (germline): SGDLS, YYNGEE.

CDR3 protein: CASSQYRGNEQFF. The CDR3 region has the DNA TGTGCCAGCAGCCAGTACAGGGGTAATGAGCAGTTCTTC. This sequence joins TRBV14 and TRBJ2-1, with 7 positions matching TRBD1. Germline V gives CDR1 SGHDN, CDR2 FVKESK. Trimming cost V 3 bases and J 7 bases; bases outside gene matches: 3. The CDR3 spans 13 residues.

V and J are TRBV11-1 and TRBJ2-2; the D is unclear. Trimming took off 1 base at V and 0 bases at J, with 6 bases between the two ends. Germline CDR1 is SGHAT and CDR2 is FQDESV (reference sequence). The CDR3 sequence is 15 residues long. This chain's CDR3 is CASSLDLANTGELFF. The CDR3 DNA is TGTGCCAGCAGCTTAGATCTCGCGAACACCGGGGAGCTGTTTTTT. The whole variable domain, filled in from reference TRBV11-1 and TRBJ2-2, reads EAEVAQSPRYKITEKSQAVAFWCDPISGHATLYWYRQILGQGPELLVQFQDESVVDDSQLPKDRFSAERLKGVDSTLKIQPAELGDSAMYLCASSLDLANTGELFFGEGSRLTVL.

The chain couples TRBV6-5 to TRBJ1-1; TRBD1 is a possible D gene (5 bases). Germline CDR1 reads MNHEY; CDR2 reads SVGAGI. V dropped 6 bases and J dropped 1 base, with 9 bases sitting between them. The CDR3 is made up of 13 amino acids. The CDR3 nucleotides are TGTGCCAGCAGGCCGGACACGAACACTGAAGCTTTCTTT. Its translation is CASRPDTNTEAFF.

This clone came up once. The chain uses TRBV5-4 and TRBJ1-2; the D is unclear. This CDR3 has 14 amino acids. Trimming stripped 3 bases from V and 1 base from J, with 10 bases between. The germline V gene has CDR1 SGHNT and CDR2 YYREEE (reference sequence). For the CDR3, the DNA is TGTGCCAGCAGCTGGGAACCCTTTAACTATGGCTACACCTTC. Its translation: CASSWEPFNYGYTF. Drawing the rest from reference TRBV5-4 and TRBJ1-2, the complete variable domain is ETGVTQSPTHLIKTRGQQVTLRCSSQSGHNTVSWYQQALGQGPQFIFQYYREEENGRGNFPPRFSGLQFPNYSSELNVNALELDDSALYLCASSWEPFNYGYTFGSGTRLTVV.

The chain carries TRBV7-6 and TRBJ1-1; TRBD1 might be the D (5 bases). CDR3 length: 15 amino acids. The germline V and J ends were trimmed by 5 bases and 3 bases, with 16 bases remaining between them. Per the germline V gene, CDR1 is SGHVS and CDR2 is FNYEAQ. The CDR3 sequence is CASSLTGRGYTEAFF. CDR3 nucleotides: TGTGCCAGCAGCCTCACGGGTAGGGGTTACACTGAAGCTTTCTTT.

The V call is TRBV28, the J call TRBJ2-3; D unresolved. Germline-derived CDR1 and CDR2 are MDHEN and SYDVKM. V was cut by 6 bases and J by 0 bases, with 22 bases left in between. The CDR3 covers 18 residues. CDR3 sequence reads: CASRSPLGKSSSTDTQYF. CDR3 in DNA: TGTGCCAGCAGATCTCCCCTTGGAAAGTCCTCTAGCACAGATACGCAGTATTTT. The whole variable domain, filled in from reference TRBV28 and TRBJ2-3, reads DVKVTQSSRYLVKRTGEKVFLECVQDMDHENMFWYRQDPGLGLRLIYFSYDVKMKEKGDIPEGYSVSREKKERFSLILESASTNQTSMYLCASRSPLGKSSSTDTQYFGPGTRLTVL.

The chain joins TRBV28 to TRBJ2-7; TRBD1 agrees at 8 bases. Germline CDR1 and CDR2: MDHEN and SYDVKM. The length of the CDR3 is 16 residues. V lost 5 bases and J lost 2; bases outside the gene matches: 11. Here the CDR3 reads CASSPYRTGTPYEQYV. CDR3 nucleotides: TGTGCCAGCAGTCCCTACCGGACAGGGACGCCCTACGAGCAGTACGTC.

CDR3 DNA sequence: TGTGCCAGCAGCTTTAGACAGGGGGGGGCAGATACGCAGTATTTT. Translating gives CASSFRQGGADTQYF. The chain joins TRBV13 to TRBJ2-3; TRBD1 aligns across 9 bases. V was pared by 3 bases and J by 4 bases, with 5 bases of the junction left unmatched. The CDR3 loop spans 15 amino acids. Germline-derived CDR1 and CDR2 are PRHDT and FYEKMQ (reference sequence).